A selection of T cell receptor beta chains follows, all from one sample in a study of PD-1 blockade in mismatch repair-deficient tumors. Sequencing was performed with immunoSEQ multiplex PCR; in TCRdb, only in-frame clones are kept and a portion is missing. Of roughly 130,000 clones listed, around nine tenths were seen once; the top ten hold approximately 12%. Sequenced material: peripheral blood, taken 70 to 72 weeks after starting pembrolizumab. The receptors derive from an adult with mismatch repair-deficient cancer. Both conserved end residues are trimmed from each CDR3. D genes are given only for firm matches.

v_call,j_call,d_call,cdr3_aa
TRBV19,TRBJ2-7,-,ASSRREQSSYEQY
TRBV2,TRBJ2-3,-,ASTRLVSTDTQY
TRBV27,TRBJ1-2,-,ASSPGFPGYGYT
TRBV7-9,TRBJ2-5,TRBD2,ASSLFPLAGGPETQY
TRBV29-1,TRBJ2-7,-,SVVASPTYEQY
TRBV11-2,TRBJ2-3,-,ASSLDRWTSTDTQY
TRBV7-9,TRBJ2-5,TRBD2,ASSSPASGSKETQY
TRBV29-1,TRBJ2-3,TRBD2,SVPDSGRTDTQY
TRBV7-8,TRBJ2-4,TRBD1,ASSIRQGKNIQY
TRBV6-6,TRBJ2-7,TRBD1,ASSLQGAIYEQY
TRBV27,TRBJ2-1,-,ASSTDLNKPSYNEQF
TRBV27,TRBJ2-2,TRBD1,ASSEMDRRNTGELF
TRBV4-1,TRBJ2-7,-,ASSQGGQGSSYEQY
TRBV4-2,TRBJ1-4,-,ASSLGANEKLF
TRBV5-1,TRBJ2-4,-,ASSEGGPLAKNIQY
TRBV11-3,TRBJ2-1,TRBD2,ASSLFPPPSGIYNEQF
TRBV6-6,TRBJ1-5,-,ASSYVQNSNQPQH
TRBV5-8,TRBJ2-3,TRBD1,ASSLLGTGSTDTQY
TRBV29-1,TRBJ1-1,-,SVDVQPNTEAF
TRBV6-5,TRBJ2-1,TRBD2,ASSPGTSGLYEQF
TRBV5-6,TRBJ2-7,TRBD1,ASSHGTGFWEQY
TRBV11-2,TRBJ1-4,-,ASSSSDGELF
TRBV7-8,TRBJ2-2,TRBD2,ASSAKRRAGGFTGELF
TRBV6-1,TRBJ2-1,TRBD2,ASRETSGRVDEQF
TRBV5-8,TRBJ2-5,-,ASSLLQMETQY
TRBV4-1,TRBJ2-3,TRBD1,ASSQGDRGRGDTQY
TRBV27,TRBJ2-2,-,ASSFRETGELF
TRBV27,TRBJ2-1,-,ASNAGFSVSSYNEQF